The 5 T cell receptor beta chains given below trace back to one sample, sequenced in a study of cytomegalovirus exposure and HLA in healthy donors. Use of 60 Vbeta and 13 Jbeta primers characterized the PCR. Produced via immunoSEQ multiplex PCR; TCRdb's table is partial and in-frame only. The sample includes roughly 140,000 clones, around 66% of them seen just once. Sequenced material: PBMCs. These receptors came from a woman aged 25 to 45 in good health and CMV-seropositive.

The chain employs TRBV27 and TRBJ1-2; 7 bases match TRBD1. With V trimmed by 1 base and J by 7 bases, 3 bases remained unmatched. CDR1 MNHEY and CDR2 SMNVEV come from the germline V gene (reference sequence). The CDR3 contains 13 residues. For the CDR3, the DNA is TGTGCCAGCAGTTTATTATCAGGGGGTGGCTACACCTTC. Protein sequence: CASSLLSGGGYTF.

This clone was found a few times. This chain links TRBV5-4 with TRBJ2-2; D is possibly TRBD1 (6 bases). The CDR3 is made up of 16 amino acids. The ends were cut back, 5 bases at V and 4 bases at J, with 18 bases in the middle. Per germline, CDR1 SGHNT and CDR2 YYREEE (reference sequence). As DNA, the CDR3 is TGTGCCAGCAGTAGGGCGGCAGGGGCCGGCACCGGGGAGCTGTTTTTT. Its translation is CASSRAAGAGTGELFF.

The chain recombines TRBV5-6 with TRBJ1-1, with 9 bases identical to TRBD1. This CDR3 comprises 14 residues. Germline values: CDR1 SGHDT, CDR2 YYEEEE. The junction had 14 bases not matched to a gene; V was cut back by 4 bases and J by 13 bases. Written as DNA, the CDR3 is TGTGCCAGCAGCCGATTCACCTGGGACAGGGAGGTTTTCTTT. Its translation: CASSRFTWDREVFF.

This rearrangement joins TRBV5-4 to TRBJ2-4; 10 bases match TRBD2. The V gene's germline CDR1 is SGHNT and CDR2 YYREEE (reference sequence). V dropped 0 bases and J dropped 6; count of bases not matched to a gene: 6. The CDR3 length is 16 residues. The CDR3 loop is CASSLDLAGVGNIQYF. CDR3 nucleotides: TGTGCCAGCAGCTTGGACCTAGCGGGAGTTGGAAACATTCAGTACTTC.

The chain carries TRBV9 and TRBJ2-7, with 12 positions matching TRBD2. The CDR3 runs to 15 residues. Per germline, CDR1 SGDLS and CDR2 YYNGEE. J was trimmed by 7 bases and V by 4 bases; bases with no gene match: 9. The CDR3 spells CASSSGLAGSGEQYF. The CDR3 nucleotides read TGTGCCAGCAGCTCAGGACTAGCGGGGTCGGGTGAGCAGTACTTC.